The entry that follows covers one TCR beta chain sequence. What antigen it recognizes has not been identified. Base qualities are missing; no much larger clone stands one base away. The CDR3 contains 13 residues, cysteine and phenylalanine counted. The kept DNA is CDR3 alone, 39 bases in frame from the first base. TCR beta repertoires were profiled from peripheral blood of roughly 13 young patients with multiple sclerosis to demonstrate the VDJtools post-analysis software. The multiple sclerosis patients were children and adolescents between roughly 6 and 17 years of age. The sample belongs to a study of post-analysis software for immune sequencing data (dated by TCRdb to the mid-2010s). Background on the whole study: Recorded disease courses included relapsing-remitting, secondary progressive and progressive-relapsing multiple sclerosis, with some patients lacking subtype annotation. The patient repertoires were set against around ten previously published healthy control repertoires from donors whose ages ranged from roughly 6 to 26 years. A subset of samples was prepared in parallel using single-end sample barcoding, then pooled and co-amplified after Illumina adapter ligation.

Broad study findings and their caveats: Roughly 5 TRBV segments, including TRBV5-6, TRBV5-1 and TRBV20-1, were significantly more frequent in patients than controls. Compared with controls, multiple sclerosis patients had significantly lower normalized Chao1 diversity, a finding suggesting substantial peripheral T-cell clonal expansion. The multiple sclerosis patient group was slightly younger than the control group. When samples were clustered directly using the F measure, samples prepared in the same batch co-clustered strongly, which prompted a batch-effect correction.

Libraries were built with PCR. Instrument on record: Illumina HiSeq 2500. To reduce PCR and sequencing biases, unique molecular identifiers were built into the TCR beta cDNA libraries. Some 500,000 cDNA molecules were obtained for every 1 to 10 million input T cells, so each molecule roughly corresponded to one T cell. The same protocol used for the earlier healthy control dataset was applied to prepare and sequence the patient libraries. Within a given batch, samples were prepared together, multiplexed and sequenced on the same HiSeq lane. The published analysis was carried out like this. Raw barcoded reads were processed with MIGEC, discarding single-read molecular identifier groups before consensus assembly and CDR3 extraction. VDJtools was used for post-analysis of the clonotype tables, with diversity normalized by down-sampling every dataset to the smallest sample size. Repertoire overlap clustering matched CDR3 amino acid but not nucleotide sequences to correct batch-related cross-sample contamination. TCRdb reprocessing: public reads trimmed at Q25 with fastp, clones called with MiXCR, in-frame beta chains kept. Each entry merges the rows of one CDR3 protein and shows their most common DNA and genes. V and J calls and clone size were set by TCRdb, not the authors. Present in this sample are some 450,000 distinct CDR3 sequences, 45% of which were seen just once. The ten largest clones represent 12% of the sample.

The sequence is built from TRBV12-3 or TRBV12-4 and TRBJ2-1; a confident D gene designation cannot be given. Near its end, the DNA agrees better with TRBJ2-7, so the J call may be wrong. The TCR originated in a girl between 5 and 17 years old with multiple sclerosis. The sequenced sample was blood. The base sequence is TGTGCCAGCACACGCCCCGGACCCTACGAGCAGTACTTC. Its translation reads: CASTRPGPYEQYF.